The clone carrying this T cell receptor beta chain was counted only a few times. Its antigen is not known. One entry per CDR3 protein, called by TCRdb with MiXCR from the 5' RACE reads. The sample holds just over 500,000 distinct CDR3 sequences, around 20% seen once. The data were obtained in a study of identical twins. Study-wide points: Among monozygotic twins, out-of-frame TCR alpha sharing exceeded what models predicted. Findings came from cross-sectional statistics, without long-term follow-up of donors.

These sequences were also reported in another study, on T cells expressing NK-cell markers.

The sample comprised CD4+ T cells sorted from blood. The receptor comes from a woman aged 18-29 years in good health.

CDR3 coding DNA: TGTGCTAGTGGGGGCGGGGGTACGCACACAGATACGCAGTATTTT. Translating it yields CASGGGGTHTDTQYF. The chain combines TRBV12-5 with TRBJ2-3; 7 bases line up with TRBD2. The CDR3 runs to 15 residues. Germline lookup yields CDR1 LGHNT and CDR2 FRNRAP. After removal of 6 bases from V and 2 bases from J, the junction contained 8 bases not matched to a gene.